This record concerns one TCR beta chain sequence. Profiling relied on immunoSEQ multiplex PCR, and the TCRdb table lists in-frame clones only, not all of them. The sample records 430,000 or so clones, 85% to 90% being singletons. This sample was included in a study of Ad26.COV2.S vaccination and SARS-CoV-2 variants. Overall study: In the study, Ad26.COV2.S was injected intramuscularly once, or twice 56 days apart.

Indicated treatment: about 20 received Ad26.COV2.S at low or high dose, single or two shots; 5 received placebo; per-sample allocation not given. Samples came from day 63 after the first vaccine or placebo injection. CDR3 length: 14 amino acids. Trimming removed 6 bases at V and 5 bases at J, with 13 bases between. Germline-derived CDR1 and CDR2 are MNHEY and SMNVEV (reference sequence). The TCR was taken from a person between 18 and 59 years old who received the Ad26.COV2.S COVID-19 vaccine or a placebo. The chain employs TRBV27 and TRBJ1-4; a possible D gene is TRBD1 (6 bases). The source material was peripheral blood, sampled in a trial of Ad26.COV2.S vaccine versus placebo. This CDR3 reads CASRLRGPNEKLFF. DNA of the CDR3: TGTGCCAGCAGACTCAGGGGCCCGAATGAAAAACTGTTTTTT.